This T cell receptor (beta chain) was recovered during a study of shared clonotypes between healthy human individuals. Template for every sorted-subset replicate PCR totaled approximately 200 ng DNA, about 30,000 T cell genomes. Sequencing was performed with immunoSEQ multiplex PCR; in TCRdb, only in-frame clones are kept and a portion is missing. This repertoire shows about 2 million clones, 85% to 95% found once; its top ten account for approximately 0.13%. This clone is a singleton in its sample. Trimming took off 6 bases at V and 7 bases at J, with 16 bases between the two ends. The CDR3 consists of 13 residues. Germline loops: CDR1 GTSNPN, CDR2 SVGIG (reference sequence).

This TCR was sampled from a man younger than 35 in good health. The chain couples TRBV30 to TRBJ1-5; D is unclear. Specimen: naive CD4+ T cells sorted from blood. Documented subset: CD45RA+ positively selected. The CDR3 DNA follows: TGTGCCTGTTCCCGGGAGGCAGGACAGCCCCAGCATTTT. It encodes CACSREAGQPQHF.